This T cell receptor beta chain originates from a study of shared clonotypes between healthy human individuals. Original processing notes: ImmunoSEQ gave junction-only sequences without quality scores, so filtering differed. Some clones are missing from TCRdb's copy, which holds only in-frame ones; the method was immunoSEQ multiplex PCR. D and trimming were read from the DNA, whereas the V and J calls and clone size are those reported in that table. The table records some 1,900,000 clones, around 96% of them present only once. V shed 2 bases and J 6 bases; nucleotides not matched to a gene: 3. CDR3 length: 13 residues. The germline V gene has CDR1 GTSNPN and CDR2 SVGIG (reference sequence). The naive CD8 subset, CD45RO-negative cells positively selected for CCR7, excluded terminally differentiated effector memory CD45RA+ cells.

The sequence came from a man aged 18 to 29 in good health. The genes are TRBV30 and TRBJ2-7; 11 bases match TRBD1. Sequencing was done on a sample of naive CD8+ T cells sorted from blood. CDR3 in amino acids: CAWSHGTGGEQYF. In DNA form, the CDR3 reads TGTGCCTGGAGTCACGGGACAGGGGGCGAGCAGTACTTC.